This TCR beta chain was profiled in a study of shared clonotypes between healthy human individuals. Sequencing used immunoSEQ multiplex PCR; TCRdb keeps in-frame clones, though not all of them. Among around 1.4 million clones, approximately 98.5% were seen once, and the ten largest hold about 0.4%. In germline, CDR1 is LNHNV, CDR2 YYDKDF (reference sequence). Deletions cut 3 bases from V and 1 base from J, with 7 bases between. The CDR3 is made up of 15 amino acids. The source of this sequence is a man aged 25 to 45 in good health. The chain carries TRBV15 and TRBJ2-6; D not certain. Sequencing was performed on naive CD4+ T cells sorted from blood. Subset meaning: CD45RA+ positively selected. CDR3: CATSSLKSGANVLTF. DNA of the CDR3: TGTGCCACCAGCAGTCTTAAATCTGGGGCCAACGTCCTGACTTTC.